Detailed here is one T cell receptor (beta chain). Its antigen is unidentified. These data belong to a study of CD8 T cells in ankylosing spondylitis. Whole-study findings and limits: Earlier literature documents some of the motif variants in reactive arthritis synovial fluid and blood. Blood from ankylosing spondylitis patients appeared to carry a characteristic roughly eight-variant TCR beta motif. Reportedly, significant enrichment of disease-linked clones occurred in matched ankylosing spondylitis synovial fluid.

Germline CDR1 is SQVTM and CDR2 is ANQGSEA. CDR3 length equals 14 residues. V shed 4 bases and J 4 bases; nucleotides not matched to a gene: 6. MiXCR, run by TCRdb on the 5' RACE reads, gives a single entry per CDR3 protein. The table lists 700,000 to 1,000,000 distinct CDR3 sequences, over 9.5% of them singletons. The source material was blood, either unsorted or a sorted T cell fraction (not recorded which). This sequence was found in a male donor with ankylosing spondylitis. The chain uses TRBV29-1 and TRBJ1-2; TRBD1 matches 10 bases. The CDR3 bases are TGCAGCGTTGGACAGGGGGCTATCGGCTATGGCTACACCTTC. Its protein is CSVGQGAIGYGYTF.